This T cell receptor (beta chain) is drawn from a study of blood T cells in healthy people across ages. This clonotype was found a few times. The CDR3 runs to 13 residues. The V end was cut by 7 bases, the J end by 4 bases, with 11 bases between. CDR1 and CDR2 (germline): SNHLY, FYNNEI. Then a second PCR, running about 7 to 11 cycles, was carried out with a sample-barcoded 5' primer and a J-beta primer mix. TCRdb processed the 5' RACE reads anew with MiXCR; each CDR3 protein has one entry. The sample holds 600,000 to 800,000 distinct CDR3 sequences, 20% to 25% seen once. This TCR was sampled from a man in his 70s in good health. Sequenced sample: blood. The V and J genes are TRBV2 and TRBJ2-1; tentative D call: TRBD2 (6 bases). The CDR3 nucleotides are TGTGCCAGCACCCCCGCGGGGTACAATGAGCAGTTCTTC. It yields the protein CASTPAGYNEQFF.